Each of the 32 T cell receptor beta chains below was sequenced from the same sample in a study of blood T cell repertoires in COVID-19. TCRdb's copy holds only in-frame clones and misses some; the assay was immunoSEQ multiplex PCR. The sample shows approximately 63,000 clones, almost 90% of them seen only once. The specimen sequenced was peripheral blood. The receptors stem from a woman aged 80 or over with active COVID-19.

CDR3 DNA: TGTGCCAGCAGCTTGACAGGAACCGGGGAGCTGTTTTTT. Amino acid sequence: CASSLTGTGELFF. The chain links TRBV7-6 to TRBJ2-2; the D gene is possibly TRBD1 (6 bases). Germline assignment: CDR1 SGHVS and CDR2 FNYEAQ. There are 13 residues in the CDR3. The V end was cut by 3 bases, the J end by 5 bases, with 7 bases between.

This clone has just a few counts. DNA of the CDR3: TGTGCCAGCAGCTTAGAACTCTCTGGAAACACCATATATTTT. It specifies CASSLELSGNTIYF. This chain uses TRBV7-9 with TRBJ1-3; D uncertain. Germline V gene lookup returns CDR1 SEHNR and CDR2 FQNEAQ (reference sequence). The CDR3 has 14 residues. Trimming cost V 1 base and J 0 bases, with 4 bases left between them.

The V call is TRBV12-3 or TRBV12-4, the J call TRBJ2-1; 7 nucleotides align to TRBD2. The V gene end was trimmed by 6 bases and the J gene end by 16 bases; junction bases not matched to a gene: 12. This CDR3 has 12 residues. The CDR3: CASSSTGGGKFF. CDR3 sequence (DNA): TGTGCCAGCAGCTCTACTGGCGGGGGTAAATTCTTC.

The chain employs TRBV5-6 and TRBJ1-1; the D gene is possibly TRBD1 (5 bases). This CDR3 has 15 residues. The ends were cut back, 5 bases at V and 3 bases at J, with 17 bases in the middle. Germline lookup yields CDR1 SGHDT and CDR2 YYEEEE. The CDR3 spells CASRRYGRVDTEAFF. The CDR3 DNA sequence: TGTGCCAGCAGGCGCTACGGCAGGGTGGACACTGAAGCTTTCTTT.

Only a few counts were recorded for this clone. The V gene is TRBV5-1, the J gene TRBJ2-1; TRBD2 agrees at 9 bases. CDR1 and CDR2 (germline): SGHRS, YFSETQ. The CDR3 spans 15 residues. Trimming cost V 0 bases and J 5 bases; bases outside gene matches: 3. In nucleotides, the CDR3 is TGCGCCAGCAGCTTGGACCCTAGCGGGAACAATGAGCAGTTCTTC. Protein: CASSLDPSGNNEQFF.

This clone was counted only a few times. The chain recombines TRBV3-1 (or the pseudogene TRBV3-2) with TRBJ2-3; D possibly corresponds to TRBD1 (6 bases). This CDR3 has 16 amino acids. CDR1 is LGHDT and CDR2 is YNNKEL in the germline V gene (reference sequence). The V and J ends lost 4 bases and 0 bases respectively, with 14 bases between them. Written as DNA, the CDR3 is TGTGCCAGCAGCCGATGGGACAAGATAAGCACAGATACGCAGTATTTT. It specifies CASSRWDKISTDTQYF.

DNA for the CDR3: TGCGCCAGCAGCCTCACCTTAGCGGTAAGCTCCTACAATGAGCAGTTCTTC. Translating gives CASSLTLAVSSYNEQFF. The V gene is TRBV5-1, the J gene TRBJ2-1; possible D gene TRBD2, 6 bases. Deletions cut 4 bases from V and 0 bases from J, with 17 bases between. Germline V CDR1 and CDR2: SGHRS, YFSETQ. This CDR3 comprises 17 residues. The whole variable domain, remainder taken from reference TRBV5-1 and TRBJ2-1, is KAGVTQTPRYLIKTRGQQVTLSCSPISGHRSVSWYQQTPGQGLQFLFEYFSETQRNKGNFPGRFSGRQFSNSRSEMNVSTLELGDSALYLCASSLTLAVSSYNEQFFGPGTRLTVL.

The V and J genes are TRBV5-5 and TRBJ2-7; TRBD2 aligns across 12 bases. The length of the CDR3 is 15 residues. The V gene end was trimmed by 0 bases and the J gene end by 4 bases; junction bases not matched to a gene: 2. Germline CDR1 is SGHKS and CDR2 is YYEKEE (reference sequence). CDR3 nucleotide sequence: TGTGCCAGCAGCTTGGGGACTAGCGGGACTTACGAGCAGTACTTC. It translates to CASSLGTSGTYEQYF.

CDR3 amino acids: CASSLGQGGTEAFF. The CDR3 bases are TGTGCCAGCAGCTTGGGACAGGGAGGAACTGAAGCTTTCTTT. The chain joins TRBV5-8 to TRBJ1-1; 7 bases map to TRBD1. The CDR3 runs 14 residues. V lost 0 bases to trimming and J lost 5 bases; unmatched junction nucleotides: 4. The V gene's germline CDR1 is SGHTS and CDR2 YDEGEE.

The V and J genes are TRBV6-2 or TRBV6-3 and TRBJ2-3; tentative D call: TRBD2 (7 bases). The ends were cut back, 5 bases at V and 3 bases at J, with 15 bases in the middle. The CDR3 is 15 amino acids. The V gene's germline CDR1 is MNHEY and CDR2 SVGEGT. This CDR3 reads CASSPRGAGTDTQYF. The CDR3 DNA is TGTGCCAGCAGTCCCCGGGGGGCTGGGACAGATACGCAGTATTTT.

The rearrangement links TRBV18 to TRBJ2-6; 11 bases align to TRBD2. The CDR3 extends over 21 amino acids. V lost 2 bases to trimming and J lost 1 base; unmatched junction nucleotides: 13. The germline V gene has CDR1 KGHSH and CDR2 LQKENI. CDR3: CASSPALAGGKGTSGANVLTF. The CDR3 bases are TGTGCCAGCTCACCAGCCCTAGCGGGGGGCAAGGGAACTTCTGGGGCCAACGTCCTGACTTTC.

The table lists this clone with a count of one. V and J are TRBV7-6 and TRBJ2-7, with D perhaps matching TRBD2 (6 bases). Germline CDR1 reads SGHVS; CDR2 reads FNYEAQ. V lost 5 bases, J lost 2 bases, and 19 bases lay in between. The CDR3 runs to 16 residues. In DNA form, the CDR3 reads TGTGCCAGCAGCCTTGGGGTCGGGGAGGCAACCTACGAGCAGTACTTC. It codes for CASSLGVGEATYEQYF.

In DNA form, the CDR3 reads TGTGCCAGCAGCTTGGCGACAGGGGGTAACTATGGCTACACCTTC. Encoded protein: CASSLATGGNYGYTF. This rearrangement joins TRBV5-4 to TRBJ1-2; 9 positions match TRBD1. The CDR3 extends over 15 amino acids. Germline V gene lookup returns CDR1 SGHNT and CDR2 YYREEE (reference sequence). V was clipped by 0 bases and J by 1 base; unmatched bases: 1.

In nucleotides, the CDR3 is TGTGCCATCAGTGCCGGCCAGGGGGCAGGGACTAATGAAAAACTGTTTTTT. The encoded protein is CAISAGQGAGTNEKLFF. The chain joins TRBV10-3 to TRBJ1-4, with TRBD1 matching 8 bases. Trimming cost V 4 bases and J 2 bases; bases outside gene matches: 9. Germline CDR1 is ENHRY and CDR2 is SYGVKD. This CDR3 comprises 17 residues.

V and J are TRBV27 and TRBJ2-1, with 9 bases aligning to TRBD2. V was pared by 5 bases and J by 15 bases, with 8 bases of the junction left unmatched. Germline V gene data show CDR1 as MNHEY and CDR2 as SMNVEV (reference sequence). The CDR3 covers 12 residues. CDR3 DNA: TGTGCCAGCAGTGACCCCGGGACTAGCCTGTTCTTC. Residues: CASSDPGTSLFF.

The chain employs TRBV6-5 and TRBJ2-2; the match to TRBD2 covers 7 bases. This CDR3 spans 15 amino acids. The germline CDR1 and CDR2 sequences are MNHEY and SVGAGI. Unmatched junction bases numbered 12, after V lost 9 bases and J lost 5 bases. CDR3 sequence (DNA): TGTGCCAGTCGTTTTGGGGGGGTCTGGACCGGGGAGCTGTTTTTT. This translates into CASRFGGVWTGELFF.

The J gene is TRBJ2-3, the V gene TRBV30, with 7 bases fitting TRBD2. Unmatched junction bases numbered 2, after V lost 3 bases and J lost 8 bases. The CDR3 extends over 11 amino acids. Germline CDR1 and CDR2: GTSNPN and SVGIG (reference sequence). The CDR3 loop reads CAWSVAGTQYF. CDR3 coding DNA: TGTGCCTGGAGCGTAGCGGGTACGCAGTATTTT.

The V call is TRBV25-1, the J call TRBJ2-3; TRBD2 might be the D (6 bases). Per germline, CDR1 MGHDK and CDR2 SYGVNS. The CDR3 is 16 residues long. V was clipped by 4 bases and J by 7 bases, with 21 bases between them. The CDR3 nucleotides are TGTGCCAGCAGTGCGGGGGTGGAATTTACCGCCCATACGCAGTATTTT. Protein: CASSAGVEFTAHTQYF.

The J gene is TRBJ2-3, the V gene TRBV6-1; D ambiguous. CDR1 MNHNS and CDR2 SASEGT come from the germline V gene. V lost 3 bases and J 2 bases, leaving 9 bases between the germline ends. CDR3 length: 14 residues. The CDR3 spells CASSDRKTTDTQYF. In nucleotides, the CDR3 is TGTGCCAGCAGTGACAGGAAGACCACAGATACGCAGTATTTT.

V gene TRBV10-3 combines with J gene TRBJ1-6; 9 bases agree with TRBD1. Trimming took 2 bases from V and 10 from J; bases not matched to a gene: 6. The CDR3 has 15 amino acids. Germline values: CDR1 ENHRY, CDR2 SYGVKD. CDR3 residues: CAISEQDRGESPLHF. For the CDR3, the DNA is TGTGCCATCAGTGAGCAGGACAGGGGAGAATCACCCCTCCACTTT.

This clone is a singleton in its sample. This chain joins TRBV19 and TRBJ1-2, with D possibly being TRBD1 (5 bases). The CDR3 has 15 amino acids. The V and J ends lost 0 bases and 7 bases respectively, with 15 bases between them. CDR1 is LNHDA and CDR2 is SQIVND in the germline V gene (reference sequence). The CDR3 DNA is TGTGCCAGTAGTATAGATCGGGGGAACCCCCGTGGCTACACCTTC. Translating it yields CASSIDRGNPRGYTF.

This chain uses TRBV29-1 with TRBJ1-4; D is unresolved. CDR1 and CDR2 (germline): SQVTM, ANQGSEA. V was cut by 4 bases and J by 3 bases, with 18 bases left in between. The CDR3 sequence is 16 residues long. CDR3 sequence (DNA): TGCAGCGTTGGAGGTCAAATGGGAGATGCTAATGAAAAACTGTTTTTT. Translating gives CSVGGQMGDANEKLFF.

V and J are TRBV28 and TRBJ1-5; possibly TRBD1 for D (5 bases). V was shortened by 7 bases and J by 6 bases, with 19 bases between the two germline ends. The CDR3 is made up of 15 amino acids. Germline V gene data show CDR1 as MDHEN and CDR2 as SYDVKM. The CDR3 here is CASTHQGVGSQPQHF. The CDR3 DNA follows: TGTGCCAGCACCCACCAGGGTGTTGGCAGTCAGCCCCAGCATTTT.

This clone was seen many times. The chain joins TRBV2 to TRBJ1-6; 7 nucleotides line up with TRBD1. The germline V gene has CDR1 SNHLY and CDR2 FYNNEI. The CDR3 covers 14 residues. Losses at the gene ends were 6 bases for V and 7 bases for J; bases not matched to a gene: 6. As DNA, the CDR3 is TGTGCCAGCAGGACCCGGGACAGAAATTCACCCCTCCACTTT. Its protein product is CASRTRDRNSPLHF.

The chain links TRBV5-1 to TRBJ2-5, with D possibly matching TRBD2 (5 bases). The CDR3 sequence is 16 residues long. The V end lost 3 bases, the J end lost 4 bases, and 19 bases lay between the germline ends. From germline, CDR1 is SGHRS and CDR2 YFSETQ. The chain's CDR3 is CASSSNEPGSGETQYF. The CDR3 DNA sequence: TGCGCCAGCAGCTCGAATGAACCGGGATCCGGAGAGACCCAGTACTTC.

CDR3 sequence reads: CASSLRGKVQFF. CDR3 DNA sequence: TGTGCCAGCAGCTTAAGGGGGAAGGTGCAGTTCTTC. The chain recombines TRBV11-3 with TRBJ2-1; D is possibly TRBD1 (6 bases). V lost 2 bases, J lost 12 bases, and 11 bases lay in between. Germline CDR1 and CDR2: SGHNT and YENEEA. The CDR3 has 12 residues. The full variable domain, in which reference TRBV11-3 and TRBJ2-1 provide the parts outside the CDR3, is EAGVVQSPRYKIIEKKQPVAFWCNPISGHNTLYWYLQNLGQGPELLIRYENEEAVDDSQLPKDRFSAERLKGVDSTLKIQPAELGDSAVYLCASSLRGKVQFFGPGTRLTVL.

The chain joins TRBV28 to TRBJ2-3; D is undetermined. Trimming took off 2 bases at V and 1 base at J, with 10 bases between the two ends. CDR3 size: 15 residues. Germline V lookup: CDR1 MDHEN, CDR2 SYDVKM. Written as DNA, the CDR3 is TGTGCCAGCAGTTTACCGGGTGCGGGCACAGATACGCAGTATTTT. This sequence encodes CASSLPGAGTDTQYF.

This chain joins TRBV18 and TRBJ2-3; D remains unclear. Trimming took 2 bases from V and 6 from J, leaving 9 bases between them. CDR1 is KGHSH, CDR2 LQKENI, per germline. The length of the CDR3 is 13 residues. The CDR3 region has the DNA TGTGCCAGCTCACCAGGCACCTCGGATACGCAGTATTTT. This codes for CASSPGTSDTQYF.

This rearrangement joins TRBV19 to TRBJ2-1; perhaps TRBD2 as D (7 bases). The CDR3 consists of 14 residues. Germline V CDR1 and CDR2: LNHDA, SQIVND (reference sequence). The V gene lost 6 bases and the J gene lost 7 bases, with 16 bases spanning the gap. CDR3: CASSRGGGENEQFF. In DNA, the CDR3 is TGTGCCAGTAGCCGGGGCGGGGGCGAGAATGAGCAGTTCTTC.

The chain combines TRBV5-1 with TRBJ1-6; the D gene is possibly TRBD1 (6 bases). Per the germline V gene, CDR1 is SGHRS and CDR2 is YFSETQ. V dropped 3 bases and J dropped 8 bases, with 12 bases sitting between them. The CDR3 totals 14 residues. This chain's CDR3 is CASSSRGPDSPLHF. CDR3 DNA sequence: TGCGCCAGCAGCTCCAGGGGACCCGATTCACCCCTCCACTTT.

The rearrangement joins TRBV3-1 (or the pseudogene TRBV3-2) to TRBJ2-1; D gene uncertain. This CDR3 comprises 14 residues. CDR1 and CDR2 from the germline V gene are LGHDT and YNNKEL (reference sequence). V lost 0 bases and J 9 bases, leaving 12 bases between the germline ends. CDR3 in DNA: TGTGCCAGCAGCCAAGATCAGTTAGCTAGTGAGCAGTTCTTC. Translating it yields CASSQDQLASEQFF.

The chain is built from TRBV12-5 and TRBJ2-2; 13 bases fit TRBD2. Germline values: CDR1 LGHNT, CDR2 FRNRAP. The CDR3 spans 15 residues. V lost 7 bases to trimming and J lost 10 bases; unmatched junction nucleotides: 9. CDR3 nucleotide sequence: TGTGCTAGTGAGCAGGGGACTAGCGGGGCCGAGGAGCTGTTTTTT. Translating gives CASEQGTSGAEELFF.